This TCR beta chain was retrieved from a study of OX40 agonist ivuxolimab in advanced cancers. The wider study: Partial responses were achieved by three patients, of whom one had hepatocellular carcinoma and two had cutaneous melanoma.

Trimming cost V 6 bases and J 1 base; bases outside gene matches: 6. Germline lookup yields CDR1 MDHEN and CDR2 SYDVKM. The CDR3 loop spans 16 amino acids. The protocol was immunoSEQ multiplex PCR, while the TCRdb copy is restricted to in-frame clones and leaves out a portion. The profile covers about 35,000 clones, with around four fifths appearing a single time and 23% taken by the ten largest. The TCR originated in an adult with an advanced solid tumor such as melanoma, head and neck, liver or kidney cancer. Source: CD4+ or CD8+ T cells sorted from blood, taken in a trial of the OX40 agonist ivuxolimab. The chain has TRBV28 and TRBJ2-1, with 10 bases matching TRBD1. The CDR3 region has the DNA TGTGCCAGCAGACTCCCGGGACAGGGGTCCTACAATGAGCAGTTCTTC. This encodes CASRLPGQGSYNEQFF.